This is a list of T cell receptor beta chains from one sample in a study of cytomegalovirus exposure and HLA in healthy donors. TCRdb's table, derived via immunoSEQ multiplex PCR, lists solely in-frame clones and lacks some. The record lists about 150,000 clones, of which the ten most abundant hold around 1.6%. Input material: PBMCs. These TCRs come from a woman between 50 and 59 years old in good health and CMV-seronegative. Both conserved end residues are part of each CDR3.

TRBJ2-3 | TRBV19 | CASSTQTGGLRDTQYF
TRBJ2-7 | TRBV5-4 | CASSLIGDRAYEQYF
TRBJ2-1 | TRBV4-3 | CASSVGQGDNEQFF
TRBJ2-7 | TRBV19 | CASSSPGDPGGEQYF
TRBJ2-2 | TRBV29-1 | CSVRGPGELFF
TRBJ1-2 | TRBV25-1 | CARRDRPYYGYTF
TRBJ2-3 | TRBV9 | CASSYSRWAAGGADTQYF
TRBJ1-2 | TRBV5-1 | CASSGVQGVRGYTF
TRBJ2-6 | TRBV9 | CASSVSRVSGANVLTF
TRBJ2-2 | TRBV5-1 | CASSFSARTGELFF
TRBJ2-1 | TRBV5-5 | CASSLESEQFF
TRBJ1-4 | TRBV4-1 | CASSQEGTGVEKLFF
TRBJ2-3 | TRBV30 | CAWSVILAGTTADTQYF
TRBJ1-1 | TRBV30 | CAWRSGTGGTEAFF
TRBJ1-1 | TRBV5-1 | CASSPDPTDGGTEAFF
TRBJ1-2 | TRBV6-5 | CASSLAGGQTGYTF
TRBJ2-1 | TRBV19 | CASRSLAGNNEQFF